This TCR beta chain was sequenced in a study of OX40 agonist ivuxolimab in advanced cancers. Study context: An agonistic human IgG2 monoclonal antibody against OX40 (CD134) was given. Cancers in dose escalation were hepatocellular, melanoma, renal cell and head and neck. Age averaged roughly 60 years (range about 20 to 80), and roughly 80% were male.

Trimming cost V 1 base and J 7 bases, with 14 bases left between them. CDR1 SGHAT and CDR2 FQNNGV come from the germline V gene. The CDR3 has 15 residues. Profiling relied on immunoSEQ multiplex PCR, and the TCRdb table lists in-frame clones only, not all of them. The sample lists around 64,000 clones, about 89% occurring once. Sequencing used CD4+ or CD8+ T cells sorted from blood, obtained in a trial of the OX40 agonist ivuxolimab. The clonotype was recovered from an adult with an advanced solid tumor such as melanoma, head and neck, liver or kidney cancer. This rearrangement joins TRBV11-2 to TRBJ2-1; D is uncertain. The CDR3 DNA is TGTGCCAGCAGCTTAGTAAGTGGGCCCGGGAATGAGCAGTTCTTC. This translates into CASSLVSGPGNEQFF.